This record looks at one T cell receptor (beta chain) sequence and its context. What antigen it recognizes has not been identified. Base qualities are not recorded, but no much larger clone differs from it by a single base. The data originate from a study of T cell responses to AZD1222 COVID-19 vaccine (dated by TCRdb to the early 2020s). Regarding the research as a whole: AZD1222 recipients with second doses at about 4 weeks or about 12 weeks were pooled, because spike-specific TCR depth and breadth did not differ between schedules. TCR sequencing was performed for 230 to 250 trial participants, of whom about 200 were given two doses of AZD1222 and around 26 were given two doses of MenACWY control vaccine. Trial participants were enrolled into age subgroups of 18-55, 56-69 and 70-plus years, which contained approximately 150, 28 and 58 TCR-sequenced participants, respectively. Broad study findings and their caveats: The vaccine-associated CD4 TCRs covered the entire spike protein, and the dominant responses fell in regions 160-218 and 743-854. Reportedly, almost half of the unique spike-specific TCRs recognized epitopes lying outside the regions that are mutated in the B.1.351 and B.1.1.7 variants. Because no day 14 peak-response samples were available, repertoires were characterized only after the peak T cell response. Most participants were white British and females outnumbered males, and the authors suggested that clonal diversity may have been underestimated. In the small 56-69-year group, the increase in depth fell short of significance, most likely because of low power. Conclusions about previously exposed vaccinees were limited because only a handful of AZD1222 recipients were SARS-CoV-2 seropositive at baseline. Spike-specific TCR breadth and depth rose significantly after two AZD1222 doses compared with day 0 and with MenACWY recipients.

The sample's time point label, in plain terms: baseline before first vaccination. Samples from vaccinated people were obtained from the UK trials COV001 and COV002, which included a single-blind randomized controlled phase 2/3 trial of AZD1222 (ChAdOx1 nCoV-19) in healthy adults. For TCRbeta chain sequencing, PBMC samples from trial participants were taken at day 0 and at day 28 after the second dose. Via the germline V gene (reference sequence), CDR1 is LGHDT and CDR2 YNNKEL. Spanning cysteine to phenylalanine, the CDR3 consists of 14 amino acids. The sequence is cut down to CDR3 DNA, 42 bases in frame from base 1. The germline ends are 11 bases apart after V is trimmed by 0 bases and J by 8 bases. The CDR3 regions of human TCRbeta chains were analyzed by immunosequencing. Processing in the source paper ran as follows. TCRs in the repertoires were matched against a reference library of SARS-CoV-2-specific TCRs that had been generated with the MIRA antigen-specificity platform. Breadth was defined as the fraction of unique TCRs that were SARS-CoV-2-associated, and depth was defined as the fraction of total T cells that were SARS-CoV-2-associated. Each spike-specific TCR was assigned to its reactive spike region and to a CD4 or CD8 class using the MIRA data. Log10-transformed breadth and depth values were compared by one-way ANOVA with Sidak's multiple comparisons tests. TCRdb obtained this table from immuneACCESS and retained in-frame rearrangements with V and J assigned. These tables miss some clones; where compared with another copy, unresolved V genes account for less than half of the shortfall, and the remainder is unexplained. Clone size and V and J calls were adopted from that table, with D and trimming inferred from the DNA. The table for this sample lists 110,000 to 150,000 clones; 80% to 90% of them were counted only once. The ten top clones hold around 8.6% of the sample.

Rearrangement joined TRBV3-1 (or the pseudogene TRBV3-2) to TRBJ2-1; the D call could be TRBD1 or TRBD2, with each sharing 5 bases. The receptor's source is an adult in good health. The sample here was peripheral blood, taken on day 0 of AZD1222 vaccination. The DNA is as follows: TGTGCCAGCAGCCAAGAAGGTCGAGGGGATGAGCAGTTCTTC. This sequence encodes CASSQEGRGDEQFF.